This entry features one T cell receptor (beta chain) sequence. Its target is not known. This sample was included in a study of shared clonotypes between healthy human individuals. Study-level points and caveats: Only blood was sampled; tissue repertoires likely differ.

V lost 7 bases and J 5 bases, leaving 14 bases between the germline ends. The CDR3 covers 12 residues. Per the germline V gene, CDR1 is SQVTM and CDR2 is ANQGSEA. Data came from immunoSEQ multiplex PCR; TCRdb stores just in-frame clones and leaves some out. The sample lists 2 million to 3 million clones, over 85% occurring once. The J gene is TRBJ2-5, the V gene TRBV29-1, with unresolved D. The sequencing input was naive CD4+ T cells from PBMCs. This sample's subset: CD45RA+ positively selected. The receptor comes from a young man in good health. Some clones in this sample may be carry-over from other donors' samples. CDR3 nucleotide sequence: TGCAGCGCCCTGGACCCCGGGGAGACCCAGTACTTC. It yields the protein CSALDPGETQYF.